A single sample gave rise to the 25 T cell receptor beta chains below, sequenced in a study of blood T cell repertoires in COVID-19. Method: immunoSEQ multiplex PCR; TCRdb's copy keeps in-frame clones and lacks some. Among fewer than 500,000 clones listed, 75% to 90% were seen once. Sequencing used PBMCs or T cells enriched from blood (not recorded which). Receptors were obtained from a woman younger than 35 who had recovered from COVID-19.

The chain combines TRBV5-4 with TRBJ2-1; a possible D gene is TRBD1 (6 bases). This CDR3 contains 14 residues. CDR1 SGHNT and CDR2 YYREEE come from the germline V gene (reference sequence). Trimming shortened V by 0 bases and J by 3 bases, and 7 bases separated the two germline ends. The chain's CDR3 is CASSLGQDYNEQFF. The CDR3 nucleotides read TGTGCCAGCAGCTTGGGACAGGACTACAATGAGCAGTTCTTC.

The CDR3 DNA sequence: TGCGCCAGCGGGACAGGGGGTCCGGAGACCCAGTACTTC. Residues: CASGTGGPETQYF. This chain connects TRBV10-2 to TRBJ2-5; 11 nucleotides agree with TRBD1. V was pared by 8 bases and J by 5 bases, with 4 bases of the junction left unmatched. Germline lookup yields CDR1 WSHSY and CDR2 SAAADI. The CDR3 runs to 13 residues.

Here the CDR3 reads CASSTGQGGTVDTGELFF. The DNA for the CDR3 is TGTGCCAGCAGCACTGGACAGGGCGGCACGGTTGACACCGGGGAGCTGTTTTTT. The chain recombines TRBV7-9 with TRBJ2-2, with 8 nucleotides matching TRBD1. The germline V gene has CDR1 SEHNR and CDR2 FQNEAQ (reference sequence). With 5 bases clipped from V and 3 bases from J, the junction kept 14 bases outside the gene matches. The CDR3 has 18 amino acids.

The chain recombines TRBV13 with TRBJ1-2, with 8 bases fitting TRBD1. From germline, CDR1 is PRHDT and CDR2 FYEKMQ (reference sequence). Germline trimming cut 4 bases from V and 5 bases from J; bases unmatched to any gene: 6. This CDR3 has 14 residues. Here the CDR3 reads CASSSSGQGYGYTF. In DNA form, the CDR3 reads TGTGCCAGCAGCTCGTCCGGACAGGGATATGGCTACACCTTC.

This chain joins TRBV2 and TRBJ2-1, with 9 bases aligning to TRBD2. V lost 4 bases to trimming and J lost 8 bases; unmatched junction nucleotides: 12. Germline values: CDR1 SNHLY, CDR2 FYNNEI. The CDR3 length is 16 residues. The DNA for the CDR3 is TGTGCCAGCAGTGCTGGGGCGGGGGGGCCGTATTATGAGCAGTTCTTC. It is translated as CASSAGAGGPYYEQFF. The full variable domain, completed using reference TRBV2 and TRBJ2-1, is EPEVTQTPSHQVTQMGQEVILRCVPISNHLYFYWYRQILGQKVEFLVSFYNNEISEKSEIFDDQFSVERPDGSNFTLKIRSTKLEDSAMYFCASSAGAGGPYYEQFFGPGTRLTVL.

The chain employs TRBV5-8 and TRBJ2-1; maybe TRBD1 (6 bases). CDR3 length: 16 amino acids. Germline lookup yields CDR1 SGHTS and CDR2 YDEGEE. V lost 1 base and J 5 bases, leaving 16 bases between the germline ends. The CDR3 here is CASSLYQGSLHNEQFF. CDR3 sequence (DNA): TGTGCCAGCAGCTTGTACCAGGGGTCGCTTCACAATGAGCAGTTCTTC.

J is TRBJ1-2 and V is TRBV4-1, with D unresolved. Germline CDR1 and CDR2: MGHRA and YSYEKL. This CDR3 comprises 17 residues. Trimming pared 1 base from V and 0 bases from J, leaving 15 bases between. CDR3 in amino acids: CASSQVRREVANYGYTF. The CDR3 DNA is TGCGCCAGCAGCCAAGTACGTCGGGAGGTAGCTAACTATGGCTACACCTTC.

The genes are TRBV19 and TRBJ2-1; the D gene is possibly TRBD1 (5 bases). Germline CDR1 and CDR2: LNHDA and SQIVND (reference sequence). This CDR3 is 15 amino acids long. V was pared by 1 base and J by 2 bases, with 9 bases between. CDR3 region: CASSIGSTAYNEQFF. Here the CDR3 DNA reads TGTGCCAGTAGTATAGGGTCGACAGCCTACAATGAGCAGTTCTTC.

The chain uses TRBV24-1 and TRBJ2-7; 8 bases are shared with TRBD2. This CDR3 is 12 amino acids long. V lost 7 bases to trimming and J lost 2 bases; unmatched junction nucleotides: 0. CDR1 is KGHDR, CDR2 SFDVKD, per germline. The CDR3 region is CATSGGAYEQYF. The CDR3 DNA is TGTGCCACCAGCGGGGGGGCCTACGAGCAGTACTTC.

The chain uses TRBV6-5 and TRBJ2-7; D uncertain. This CDR3 comprises 13 residues. V was trimmed by 9 bases and J by 2 bases, leaving 14 bases between them. Germline V gives CDR1 MNHEY, CDR2 SVGAGI. Here the CDR3 reads CASRVGSAYEQYF. The CDR3 coding sequence is TGTGCCAGTCGTGTCGGGTCCGCCTACGAGCAGTACTTC.

The V gene is TRBV5-1, the J gene TRBJ1-2; tentative D call: TRBD1 (5 bases). This CDR3 contains 14 residues. V lost 5 bases and J lost 6, with 17 bases in between. Germline CDR1 is SGHRS and CDR2 is YFSETQ. CDR3 region: CASSPLDSGNGYTF. The CDR3 nucleotides read TGCGCCAGCAGTCCCCTAGACAGTGGAAATGGCTACACCTTC.

Only one count was recorded for this clone. The rearrangement links TRBV11-2 to TRBJ1-4; D gene ambiguous. Per germline, CDR1 SGHAT and CDR2 FQNNGV. This CDR3 contains 13 residues. Deletions cut 5 bases from V and 8 bases from J, with 12 bases between. This CDR3 is CASSPIQREKLFF. CDR3 sequence (DNA): TGTGCCAGCAGCCCGATTCAGAGGGAAAAACTGTTTTTT. Full variable domain (missing parts from reference TRBV11-2 and TRBJ1-4): EAGVAQSPRYKIIEKRQSVAFWCNPISGHATLYWYQQILGQGPKLLIQFQNNGVVDDSQLPKDRFSAERLKGVDSTLKIQPAKLEDSAVYLCASSPIQREKLFFGSGTQLSVL.

The V and J genes are TRBV2 and TRBJ1-2; TRBD1 aligns across 8 bases. Germline V lookup: CDR1 SNHLY, CDR2 FYNNEI. The J segment lost 0 bases and the V segment lost 3 bases, leaving 6 bases of the junction unmatched. The CDR3 covers 16 residues. The CDR3 region is CASSDLGQGSNYGYTF. In nucleotides, the CDR3 is TGTGCCAGCAGTGATCTAGGACAGGGATCTAACTATGGCTACACCTTC.

V gene TRBV5-1 combines with J gene TRBJ2-7; a weak D match, TRBD2 (6 bases). The V and J ends lost 0 bases and 5 bases respectively, with 12 bases between them. This CDR3 has 14 residues. Germline values: CDR1 SGHRS, CDR2 YFSETQ. The CDR3 here is CASSLDGRGNEQYF. CDR3 DNA sequence: TGCGCCAGCAGCTTGGATGGTCGGGGGAACGAGCAGTACTTC.

The chain uses TRBV11-3 and TRBJ2-1; D is possibly TRBD1 (6 bases). The CDR3 contains 14 residues. The germline V gene encodes CDR1 SGHNT and CDR2 YENEEA. Trimming stripped 5 bases from V and 3 bases from J, with 11 bases between. The CDR3 reads CASSHTGLYNEQFF. The CDR3 nucleotides are TGTGCCAGCAGCCATACAGGGCTCTACAATGAGCAGTTCTTC.

The rearrangement joins TRBV11-2 to TRBJ2-2; D is undetermined. Trimming removed 3 bases from V and 2 bases from J, with 10 bases in between. The CDR3 consists of 15 residues. Germline values: CDR1 SGHAT, CDR2 FQNNGV. The CDR3 DNA sequence: TGTGCCAGCAGCTTCTCCGCAGGAAACACCGGGGAGCTGTTTTTT. Protein product: CASSFSAGNTGELFF. The full variable domain, its missing parts supplied by reference TRBV11-2 and TRBJ2-2, is EAGVAQSPRYKIIEKRQSVAFWCNPISGHATLYWYQQILGQGPKLLIQFQNNGVVDDSQLPKDRFSAERLKGVDSTLKIQPAKLEDSAVYLCASSFSAGNTGELFFGEGSRLTVL.

The V call is TRBV5-1, the J call TRBJ1-1, with a tentative D call TRBD1 (5 bases). This CDR3 is 13 amino acids long. The germline CDR1 and CDR2 sequences are SGHRS and YFSETQ. Trimming left V 9 bases short and J 7 bases short, with 19 bases between. DNA of the CDR3: TGCGCCACCCATTCGGGGGTGCCTGGTGAAGCTTTCTTT. Amino acids: CATHSGVPGEAFF.

The chain uses TRBV2 and TRBJ1-2; a possible D gene is TRBD1 (6 bases). The CDR3 is 15 amino acids. Germline lookup yields CDR1 SNHLY and CDR2 FYNNEI. V was shortened by 1 base and J by 8 bases, with 17 bases between the two germline ends. The CDR3 reads CASSEVDSEQPGYTF. DNA for the CDR3: TGTGCCAGCAGTGAAGTGGACAGCGAACAACCCGGCTACACCTTC.

The V call is TRBV15, the J call TRBJ1-1; 7 bases map to TRBD1. Per germline, CDR1 LNHNV and CDR2 YYDKDF (reference sequence). The length of the CDR3 is 19 residues. The ends lost 3 bases at V and 0 bases at J; junction bases unmatched: 16. CDR3 sequence reads: CATSRGRRTGDPMNTEAFF. CDR3 nucleotide sequence: TGTGCCACCAGCAGGGGTCGAAGGACAGGTGATCCCATGAACACTGAAGCTTTCTTT. Using reference TRBV15 and TRBJ1-1 for the parts outside the CDR3, the full variable domain is DAMVIQNPRYQVTQFGKPVTLSCSQTLNHNVMYWYQQKSSQAPKLLFHYYDKDFNNEADTPDNFQSRRPNTSFCFLDIRSPGLGDTAMYLCATSRGRRTGDPMNTEAFFGQGTRLTVV.

The chain couples TRBV29-1 to TRBJ2-7; D possibly corresponds to TRBD2 (6 bases). The CDR3 spans 13 residues. The V end lost 4 bases, the J end lost 2 bases, and 12 bases lay between the germline ends. CDR1 and CDR2 (germline): SQVTM, ANQGSEA. This CDR3 is CSVVGGSAYEQYF. CDR3 nucleotide sequence: TGCAGCGTTGTCGGGGGTTCGGCCTACGAGCAGTACTTC.

This clone was found a few times. This chain links TRBV2 with TRBJ1-4, with 10 bases aligning to TRBD1. The trim removed 8 bases at V and 5 bases at J, leaving 11 bases unmatched. Looked up from germline, CDR1 is SNHLY and CDR2 is FYNNEI. The CDR3 is 16 residues long. CDR3 sequence: CASLRDRGYVNEKLFF. The CDR3 coding sequence is TGTGCCAGCCTAAGGGACAGGGGATATGTCAATGAAAAACTGTTTTTT.

J is TRBJ1-2 and V is TRBV5-4; 10 bases match TRBD1. The CDR3 extends over 16 amino acids. Germline CDR1 reads SGHNT; CDR2 reads YYREEE (reference sequence). Trimming at V came to 2 bases and at J to 8 bases, leaving 12 bases not matched to a gene. CDR3 residues: CASSFPLDRGQGGYTF. The CDR3 DNA sequence: TGTGCCAGCAGCTTCCCGCTCGACAGGGGGCAGGGGGGCTACACCTTC.

V usage is TRBV3-1 (or the pseudogene TRBV3-2) and J usage is TRBJ2-1, with D hard to call. This CDR3 has 14 residues. Germline V CDR1 and CDR2: LGHDT, YNNKEL (reference sequence). V was pared by 4 bases and J by 4 bases, with 11 bases between. Here the CDR3 DNA reads TGTGCCAGCAGCCCTAGAGATGGTTACAATGAGCAGTTCTTC. It specifies CASSPRDGYNEQFF.

The chain joins TRBV19 to TRBJ1-5; D is unclear. Germline assignment: CDR1 LNHDA and CDR2 SQIVND (reference sequence). The CDR3 consists of 14 residues. Trimming cost V 5 bases and J 0 bases, with 8 bases left between them. The CDR3 DNA sequence: TGTGCCAGTAGTGGTTTTAGTAGCAATCAGCCCCAGCATTTT. This translates into CASSGFSSNQPQHF. Looking up the rest from reference TRBV19 and TRBJ1-5 gives the full variable domain: DGGITQSPKYLFRKEGQNVTLSCEQNLNHDAMYWYRQDPGQGLRLIYYSQIVNDFQKGDIAEGYSVSREKKESFPLTVTSAQKNPTAFYLCASSGFSSNQPQHFGDGTRLSIL.

In DNA form, the CDR3 reads TGTGCCAGCAGCTATGTTGGACAAGGCAATCAGCCCCAGCATTTT. Its protein is CASSYVGQGNQPQHF. V and J are TRBV7-2 and TRBJ1-5, with D perhaps matching TRBD1 (5 bases). The V gene lost 4 bases and the J gene lost 2 bases, with 12 bases spanning the gap. CDR1 SGHTA and CDR2 FQGNSA come from the germline V gene. The CDR3 contains 15 residues.